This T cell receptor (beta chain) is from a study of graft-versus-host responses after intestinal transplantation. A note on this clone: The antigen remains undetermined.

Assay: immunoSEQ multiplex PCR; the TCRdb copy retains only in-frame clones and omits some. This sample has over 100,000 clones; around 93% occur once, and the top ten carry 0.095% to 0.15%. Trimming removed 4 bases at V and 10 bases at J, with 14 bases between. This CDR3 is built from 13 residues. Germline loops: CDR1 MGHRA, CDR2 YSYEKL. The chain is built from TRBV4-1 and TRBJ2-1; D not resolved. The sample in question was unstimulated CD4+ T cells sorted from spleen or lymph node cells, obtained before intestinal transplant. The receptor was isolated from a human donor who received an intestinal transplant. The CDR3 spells CASSLAYLEEQFF. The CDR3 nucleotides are TGCGCCAGCAGCCTCGCTTATTTAGAGGAGCAGTTCTTC.